This T cell receptor beta chain was observed in a study of technical replicates of blood from a handful of donors. This clone was detected only once. Profiling relied on immunoSEQ multiplex PCR, and the TCRdb table lists in-frame clones only, not all of them. The sample lists just over 80,000 clones, about 96% seen once, with about 0.33% in the top ten. The sequencing sample was made of T cells isolated from PBMCs. The sequence came from a human donor in good health.

CDR3 in amino acids: CASSWAQGSSYEQYF. The DNA for the CDR3 is TGCGCCAGCAGCTGGGCGCAGGGGAGCTCCTACGAGCAGTACTTC. V gene TRBV5-1 combines with J gene TRBJ2-7; the D gene is possibly TRBD1 (6 bases). Germline V gene sequence: CDR1 SGHRS, CDR2 YFSETQ. This CDR3 has 15 amino acids. V lost 3 bases to trimming and J lost 0 bases, with 13 bases between them.